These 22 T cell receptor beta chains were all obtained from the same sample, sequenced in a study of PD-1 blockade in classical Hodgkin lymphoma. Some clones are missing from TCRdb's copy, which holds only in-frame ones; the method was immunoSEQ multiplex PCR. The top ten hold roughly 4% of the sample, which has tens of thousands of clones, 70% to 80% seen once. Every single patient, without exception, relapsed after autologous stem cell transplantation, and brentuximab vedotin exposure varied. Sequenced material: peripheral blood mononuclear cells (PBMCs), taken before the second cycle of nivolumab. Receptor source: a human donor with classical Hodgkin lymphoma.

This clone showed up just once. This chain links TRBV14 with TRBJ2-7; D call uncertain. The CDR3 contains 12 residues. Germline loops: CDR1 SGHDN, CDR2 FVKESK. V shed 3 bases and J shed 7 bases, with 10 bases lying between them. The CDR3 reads CASSQVGREQYF. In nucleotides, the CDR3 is TGTGCCAGCAGCCAGGTCGGGCGGGAGCAGTACTTC. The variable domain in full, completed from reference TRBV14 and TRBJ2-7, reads EAGVTQFPSHSVIEKGQTVTLRCDPISGHDNLYWYRRVMGKEIKFLLHFVKESKQDESGMPNNRFLAERTGGTYSTLKVQPAELEDSGVYFCASSQVGREQYFGPGTRLTVT.

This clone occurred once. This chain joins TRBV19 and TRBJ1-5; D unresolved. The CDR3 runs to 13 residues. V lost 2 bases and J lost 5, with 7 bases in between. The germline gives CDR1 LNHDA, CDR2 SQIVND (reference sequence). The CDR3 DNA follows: TGTGCCAGTAGTATAAATATTGATCAGCCCCAGCATTTT. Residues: CASSINIDQPQHF.

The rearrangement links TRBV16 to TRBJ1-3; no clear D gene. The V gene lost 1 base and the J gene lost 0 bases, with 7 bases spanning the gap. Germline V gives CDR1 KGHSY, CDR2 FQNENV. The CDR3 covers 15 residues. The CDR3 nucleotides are TGTGCCAGCAGCCAATGGAGTAGCTCTGGAAACACCATATATTTT. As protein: CASSQWSSSGNTIYF.

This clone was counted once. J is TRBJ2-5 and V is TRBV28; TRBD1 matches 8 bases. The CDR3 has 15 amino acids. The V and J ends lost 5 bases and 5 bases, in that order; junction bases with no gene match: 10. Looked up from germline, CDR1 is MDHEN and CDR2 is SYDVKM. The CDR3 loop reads CASSPGGPLWETQYF. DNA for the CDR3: TGTGCCAGCAGTCCAGGGGGCCCCTTATGGGAGACCCAGTACTTC.

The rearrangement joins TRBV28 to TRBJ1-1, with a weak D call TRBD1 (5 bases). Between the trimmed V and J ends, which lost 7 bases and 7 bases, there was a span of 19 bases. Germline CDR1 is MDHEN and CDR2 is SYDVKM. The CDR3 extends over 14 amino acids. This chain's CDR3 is CASKLAQVKHEAFF. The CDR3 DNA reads TGTGCCAGCAAACTAGCACAGGTGAAACATGAAGCTTTCTTT.

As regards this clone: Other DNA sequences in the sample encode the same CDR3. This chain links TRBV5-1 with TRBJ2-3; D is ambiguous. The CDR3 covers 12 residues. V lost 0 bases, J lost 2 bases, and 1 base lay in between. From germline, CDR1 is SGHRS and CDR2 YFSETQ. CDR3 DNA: TGCGCCAGCAGCTTGGCCACAGATACGCAGTATTTT. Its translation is CASSLATDTQYF.

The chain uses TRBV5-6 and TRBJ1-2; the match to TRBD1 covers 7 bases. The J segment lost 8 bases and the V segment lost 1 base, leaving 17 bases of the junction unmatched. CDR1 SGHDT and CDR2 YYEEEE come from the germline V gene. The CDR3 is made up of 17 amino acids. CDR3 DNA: TGTGCCAGCAGCTTGTACGAGACAGGGCCCAGAGTGCGGGGCTACACCTTC. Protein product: CASSLYETGPRVRGYTF.

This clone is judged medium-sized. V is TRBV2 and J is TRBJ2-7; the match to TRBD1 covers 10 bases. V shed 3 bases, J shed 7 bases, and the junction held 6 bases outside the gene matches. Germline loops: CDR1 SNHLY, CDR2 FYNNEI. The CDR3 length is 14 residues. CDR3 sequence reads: CASSDVGQGREQYF. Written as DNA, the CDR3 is TGTGCCAGCAGTGATGTGGGACAGGGGAGGGAGCAGTACTTC.

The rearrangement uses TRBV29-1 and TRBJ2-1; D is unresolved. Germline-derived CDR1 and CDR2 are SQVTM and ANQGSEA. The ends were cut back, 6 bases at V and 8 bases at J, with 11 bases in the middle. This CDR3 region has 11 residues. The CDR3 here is CSVVPWDEQFF. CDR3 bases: TGCAGCGTAGTCCCGTGGGATGAGCAGTTCTTC.

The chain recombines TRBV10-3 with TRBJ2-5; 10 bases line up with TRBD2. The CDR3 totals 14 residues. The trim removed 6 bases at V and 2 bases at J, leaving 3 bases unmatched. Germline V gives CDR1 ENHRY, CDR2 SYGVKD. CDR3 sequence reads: CAISSLAGQETQYF. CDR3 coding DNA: TGTGCCATCAGCTCACTAGCGGGACAAGAGACCCAGTACTTC.

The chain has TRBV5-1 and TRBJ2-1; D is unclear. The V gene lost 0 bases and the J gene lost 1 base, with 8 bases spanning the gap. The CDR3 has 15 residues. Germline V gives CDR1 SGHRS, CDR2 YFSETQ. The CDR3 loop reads CASSLAVGSYNEQFF. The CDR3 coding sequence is TGCGCCAGCAGCTTGGCCGTTGGGTCCTACAATGAGCAGTTCTTC.

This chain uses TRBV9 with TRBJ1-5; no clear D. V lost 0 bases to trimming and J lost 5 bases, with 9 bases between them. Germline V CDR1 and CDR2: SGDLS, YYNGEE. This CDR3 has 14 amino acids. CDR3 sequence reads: CASSVGAADQPQHF. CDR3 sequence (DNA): TGTGCCAGCAGCGTAGGAGCAGCTGATCAGCCCCAGCATTTT.

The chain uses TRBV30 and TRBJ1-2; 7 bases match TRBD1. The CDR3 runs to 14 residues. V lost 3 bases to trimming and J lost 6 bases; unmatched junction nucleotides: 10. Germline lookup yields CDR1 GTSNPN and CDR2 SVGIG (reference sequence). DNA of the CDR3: TGTGCCTGGAGGGCCCCCGACAGGGATGATGGCTACACCTTC. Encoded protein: CAWRAPDRDDGYTF.

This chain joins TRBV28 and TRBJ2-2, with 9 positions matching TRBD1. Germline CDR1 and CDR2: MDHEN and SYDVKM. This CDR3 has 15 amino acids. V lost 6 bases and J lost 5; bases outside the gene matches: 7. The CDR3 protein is CASRARDRVTGELFF. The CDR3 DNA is TGTGCCAGCAGAGCCCGGGACAGGGTTACCGGGGAGCTGTTTTTT. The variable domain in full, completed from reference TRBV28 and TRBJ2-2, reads DVKVTQSSRYLVKRTGEKVFLECVQDMDHENMFWYRQDPGLGLRLIYFSYDVKMKEKGDIPEGYSVSREKKERFSLILESASTNQTSMYLCASRARDRVTGELFFGEGSRLTVL.

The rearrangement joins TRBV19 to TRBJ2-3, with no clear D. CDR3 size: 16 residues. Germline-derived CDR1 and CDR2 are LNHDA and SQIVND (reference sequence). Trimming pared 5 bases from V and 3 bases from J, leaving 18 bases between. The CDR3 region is CASSSVEGFGTDTQYF. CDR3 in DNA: TGTGCCAGTAGTTCAGTTGAAGGGTTCGGGACAGATACGCAGTATTTT.

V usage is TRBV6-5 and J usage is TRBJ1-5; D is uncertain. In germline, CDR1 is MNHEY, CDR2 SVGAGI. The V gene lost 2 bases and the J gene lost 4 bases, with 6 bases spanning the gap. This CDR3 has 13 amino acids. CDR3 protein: CASSYSRNQPQHF. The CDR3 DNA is TGTGCCAGCAGTTACAGCAGAAATCAGCCCCAGCATTTT.

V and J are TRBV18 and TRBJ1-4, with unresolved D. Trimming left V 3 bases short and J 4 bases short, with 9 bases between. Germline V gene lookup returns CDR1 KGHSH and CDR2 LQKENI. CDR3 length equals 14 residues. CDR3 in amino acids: CASSPQDYNEKLFF. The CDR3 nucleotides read TGTGCCAGCTCACCCCAGGACTATAATGAAAAACTGTTTTTT.

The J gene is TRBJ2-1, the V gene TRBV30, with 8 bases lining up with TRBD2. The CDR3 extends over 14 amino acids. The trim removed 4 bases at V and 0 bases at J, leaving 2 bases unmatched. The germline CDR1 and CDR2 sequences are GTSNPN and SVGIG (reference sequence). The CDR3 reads CAWIGTSSYNEQFF. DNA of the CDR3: TGTGCCTGGATTGGGACTAGCTCCTACAATGAGCAGTTCTTC.

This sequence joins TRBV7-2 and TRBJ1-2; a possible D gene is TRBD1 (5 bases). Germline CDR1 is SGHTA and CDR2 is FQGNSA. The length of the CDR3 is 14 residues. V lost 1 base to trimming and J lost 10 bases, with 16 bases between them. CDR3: CASSLDLGREDYTF. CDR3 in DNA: TGTGCCAGCAGCTTAGATCTAGGCAGGGAGGACTACACCTTC.

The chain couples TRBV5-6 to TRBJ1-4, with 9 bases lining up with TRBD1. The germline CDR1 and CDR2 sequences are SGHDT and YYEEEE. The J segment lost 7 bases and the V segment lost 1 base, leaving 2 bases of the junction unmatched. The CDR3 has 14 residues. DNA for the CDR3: TGTGCCAGCAGCTTGACGGGACAGGGTGAAAAACTGTTTTTT. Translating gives CASSLTGQGEKLFF.

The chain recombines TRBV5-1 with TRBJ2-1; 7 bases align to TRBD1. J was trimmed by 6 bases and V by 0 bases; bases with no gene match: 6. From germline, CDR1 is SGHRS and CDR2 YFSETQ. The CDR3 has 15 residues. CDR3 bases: TGCGCCAGCAGCTTGGCCTACAGGGGAATCAATGAGCAGTTCTTC. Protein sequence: CASSLAYRGINEQFF.

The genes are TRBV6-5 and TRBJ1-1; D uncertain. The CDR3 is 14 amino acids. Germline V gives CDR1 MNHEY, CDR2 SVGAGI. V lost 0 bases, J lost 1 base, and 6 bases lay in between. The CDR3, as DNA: TGTGCCAGCAGTTACTCGCGACAGAACACTGAAGCTTTCTTT. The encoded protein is CASSYSRQNTEAFF.